Listed below are T cell receptor beta chains from one sample, sequenced in a study of T cell responses to AZD1222 COVID-19 vaccine. This table comes from immunoSEQ multiplex PCR, and its TCRdb copy is limited to in-frame clones, with some not included. The sample contains 95,000 or so clones, under 90% of which appear only once. Source: peripheral blood, taken on day 0 of MenACWY control vaccination. The receptor set was obtained from an adult in good health. Both conserved end residues are part of each CDR3. D genes are given only for firm matches. Where a row states a size, it is once, few, many or the class of an expanded clone; other rows omit it.

D: .; size: .; J: TRBJ2-7; V: TRBV5-1; CDR3: CASSLEVSRYEQYF; DNA: TGCGCCAGCAGCTTGGAGGTTTCTCGCTACGAGCAGTACTTC
D: .; size: once; J: TRBJ1-1; V: TRBV6-2/TRBV6-3; CDR3: CASSFQQAGHTEAFF; DNA: TGTGCCAGCAGTTTTCAACAGGCAGGCCACACTGAAGCTTTCTTT
D: .; size: .; J: TRBJ1-1; V: TRBV11-3; CDR3: CASSFSVENTEAFF; DNA: TGTGCCAGCAGCTTTTCCGTGGAGAACACTGAAGCTTTCTTT
D: .; size: .; J: TRBJ1-4; V: TRBV21-1; CDR3: CASSRTDREEGNEKLFF; DNA: TGTGCCAGCAGCCGAACCGACAGGGAAGAGGGTAATGAAAAACTGTTTTTT
D: .; size: .; J: TRBJ2-1; V: TRBV9; CDR3: CASSFEQALSYNEQFF; DNA: TGTGCCAGCAGCTTCGAACAGGCCCTGTCCTACAATGAGCAGTTCTTC
D: .; size: .; J: TRBJ2-7; V: TRBV7-9; CDR3: CASSSSRETYEQYF; DNA: TGTGCCAGCAGCTCCTCCAGGGAGACCTACGAGCAGTACTTC
D: TRBD2; size: .; J: TRBJ2-3; V: TRBV28; CDR3: CASSPAGGWTSVGDTQYF; DNA: TGTGCCAGCAGTCCCGCCGGTGGCTGGACTAGTGTTGGAGATACGCAGTATTTT
D: .; size: .; J: TRBJ1-1; V: TRBV6-5; CDR3: CASSQEGGTEAFF; DNA: TGTGCCAGCAGCCAGGAAGGGGGGACTGAAGCTTTCTTT
D: TRBD1; size: .; J: TRBJ1-5; V: TRBV7-2; CDR3: CASSLVLDRSQPQHF; DNA: TGTGCCAGCAGCCTCGTCCTGGACAGGTCTCAGCCCCAGCATTTT
D: TRBD1; size: .; J: TRBJ2-1; V: TRBV27; CDR3: CASSYRTGHEQFF; DNA: TGTGCCAGCAGTTACCGGACAGGACATGAGCAGTTCTTC
D: TRBD1; size: .; J: TRBJ2-2; V: TRBV5-1; CDR3: CASSFRQGPTGELFF; DNA: TGCGCCAGCAGCTTTAGACAGGGGCCCACCGGGGAGCTGTTTTTT
D: TRBD2; size: .; J: TRBJ2-3; V: TRBV27; CDR3: CASSTLAGHTDTQYF; DNA: TGTGCCAGCAGTACGTTAGCGGGGCACACAGATACGCAGTATTTT
D: TRBD2; size: .; J: TRBJ2-1; V: TRBV6-4; CDR3: CASSEGLAVDEQFF; DNA: TGTGCCAGCAGTGAAGGGCTAGCGGTGGATGAGCAGTTCTTC
D: TRBD1; size: .; J: TRBJ1-2; V: TRBV9; CDR3: CASSVGQGYGYTF; DNA: TGTGCCAGCAGCGTAGGACAGGGCTATGGCTACACCTTC
D: TRBD2; size: .; J: TRBJ2-1; V: TRBV7-9; CDR3: CASSNGLDYEQFF; DNA: TGTGCCAGCAGCAATGGACTAGACTATGAGCAGTTCTTC
D: .; size: .; J: TRBJ1-5; V: TRBV27; CDR3: CASSLRGSNQPQHF; DNA: TGTGCCAGCAGTCTCAGGGGTAGCAATCAGCCCCAGCATTTT
D: .; size: .; J: TRBJ1-2; V: TRBV28; CDR3: CASSSDRPYGYTF; DNA: TGTGCCAGCAGCTCGGACAGACCCTATGGCTACACCTTC
D: .; size: .; J: TRBJ2-5; V: TRBV27; CDR3: CASRRIGQETQYF; DNA: TGTGCCAGCCGGAGGATAGGGCAAGAGACCCAGTACTTC
D: .; size: once; J: TRBJ2-6; V: TRBV6-5; CDR3: CASSPQRSGANVLTF; DNA: TGTGCCAGCAGCCCACAGAGGAGTGGGGCCAACGTCCTGACTTTC
D: .; size: .; J: TRBJ1-1; V: TRBV19; CDR3: CASSIYGGHTEAFF; DNA: TGTGCCAGTAGTATCTACGGGGGTCACACTGAAGCTTTCTTT
D: .; size: .; J: TRBJ2-3; V: TRBV6-4; CDR3: CASSDSGGVGDTQYF; DNA: TGTGCCAGCAGTGACTCGGGCGGGGTTGGGGATACGCAGTATTTT
D: .; size: .; J: TRBJ2-7; V: TRBV11-2; CDR3: CASSPGVYEQYF; DNA: TGTGCCAGCAGCCCTGGGGTCTACGAGCAGTACTTC
D: .; size: .; J: TRBJ1-6; V: TRBV5-8; CDR3: CASSWDNSPLHF; DNA: TGTGCCAGCAGCTGGGACAATTCACCCCTCCACTTT
D: .; size: .; J: TRBJ1-2; V: TRBV11-3; CDR3: CASSLQALTGYTF; DNA: TGTGCCAGCAGCTTACAAGCCCTCACCGGCTACACCTTC
D: .; size: .; J: TRBJ2-1; V: TRBV10-1; CDR3: CASSLRVHNEQFF; DNA: TGCGCCAGCAGCCTCAGGGTACACAATGAGCAGTTCTTC
D: .; size: .; J: TRBJ1-1; V: TRBV9; CDR3: CASSPPDRGGAFF; DNA: TGTGCCAGCAGCCCCCCGGACAGAGGGGGTGCTTTCTTT
D: .; size: .; J: TRBJ1-6; V: TRBV5-5; CDR3: CASSPDLSSYNSPLHF; DNA: TGTGCCAGCAGCCCAGACTTGAGCTCCTATAATTCACCCCTCCACTTT
D: TRBD1; size: .; J: TRBJ1-2; V: TRBV4-1; CDR3: CASSQDSEGTGGGYTF; DNA: TGCGCCAGCAGCCAAGATTCGGAGGGGACAGGGGGTGGCTACACCTTC
D: TRBD1; size: .; J: TRBJ1-6; V: TRBV7-2; CDR3: CASSPTAGQGVNSPLHF; DNA: TGTGCCAGCAGCCCGACGGCGGGACAGGGTGTAAATTCACCCCTCCACTTT
D: .; size: .; J: TRBJ1-1; V: TRBV24-1; CDR3: CATSALGTEAFF; DNA: TGTGCCACCAGTGCGCTTGGCACTGAAGCTTTCTTT
D: TRBD2; size: .; J: TRBJ2-1; V: TRBV5-4; CDR3: CASADNPSGGHNEQFF; DNA: TGTGCCAGCGCCGATAATCCTAGCGGGGGGCACAATGAGCAGTTCTTC
D: .; size: .; J: TRBJ1-3; V: TRBV4-3; CDR3: CASSQDWGNTIYF; DNA: TGCGCCAGCAGCCAAGATTGGGGAAACACCATATATTTT
D: TRBD1; size: .; J: TRBJ1-2; V: TRBV19; CDR3: CASSISTRGLDGYTF; DNA: TGTGCCAGTAGTATTTCAACCAGGGGGCTCGATGGCTACACCTTC
D: .; size: .; J: TRBJ1-2; V: TRBV3-1/TRBV3-2; CDR3: CASSQGAADSNYGYTF; DNA: TGTGCCAGCAGCCAAGGTGCGGCAGACTCTAACTATGGCTACACCTTC
D: TRBD1; size: .; J: TRBJ2-2; V: TRBV7-2; CDR3: CASSPTTGFTGELFF; DNA: TGTGCCAGCAGCCCGACGACAGGGTTCACCGGGGAGCTGTTTTTT
D: .; size: .; J: TRBJ2-7; V: TRBV30; CDR3: CAWSQYVGVDAYEQYF; DNA: .
D: .; size: .; J: TRBJ1-4; V: TRBV4-2; CDR3: CASSHPGAGDEKLFF; DNA: TGTGCCAGCAGCCACCCCGGGGCAGGGGATGAAAAACTGTTTTTT
D: .; size: .; J: TRBJ2-5; V: TRBV24-1; CDR3: CATSDRGQYHSETQYF; DNA: TGTGCCACCAGTGATAGAGGGCAATACCATTCAGAGACCCAGTACTTC
D: .; size: .; J: TRBJ1-1; V: TRBV11-2; CDR3: CASSPIGGEFTEAFF; DNA: TGTGCCAGCAGCCCCATTGGCGGGGAATTCACTGAAGCTTTCTTT
D: .; size: .; J: TRBJ2-7; V: TRBV11-1; CDR3: CASRPAVGHEQYF; DNA: TGTGCCAGCAGACCTGCGGTGGGACACGAGCAGTACTTC
D: .; size: .; J: TRBJ1-5; V: TRBV6-2/TRBV6-3; CDR3: CASSYVAWGQPQHF; DNA: TGTGCCAGCAGTTACGTCGCTTGGGGGCAGCCCCAGCATTTT
D: TRBD1; size: .; J: TRBJ1-2; V: TRBV2; CDR3: CASSAAQGADGYTF; DNA: TGTGCCAGCAGTGCGGCGCAGGGGGCGGATGGCTACACCTTC
D: .; size: .; J: TRBJ2-7; V: TRBV5-6; CDR3: CASSSDGRLMGEQYF; DNA: TGTGCCAGCAGCTCTGACGGACGCTTAATGGGCGAGCAGTACTTC
D: TRBD1; size: .; J: TRBJ1-3; V: TRBV5-1; CDR3: CASSLGTGASGNTIYF; DNA: TGCGCCAGCAGCCTAGGGACAGGGGCATCTGGAAACACCATATATTTT
D: .; size: .; J: TRBJ1-1; V: TRBV6-5; CDR3: CASSSGSGTEAFF; DNA: TGTGCCAGCAGCTCAGGGTCGGGCACTGAAGCTTTCTTT
D: .; size: once; J: TRBJ1-1; V: TRBV4-3; CDR3: CASSHLLAPGRNTEAFF; DNA: TGCGCCAGCAGCCACCTCCTAGCCCCTGGGAGAAACACTGAAGCTTTCTTT
D: TRBD1; size: .; J: TRBJ1-1; V: TRBV19; CDR3: CASRDRAFTEAFF; DNA: TGTGCCAGCAGGGACAGGGCGTTTACTGAAGCTTTCTTT
D: TRBD2; size: .; J: TRBJ2-1; V: TRBV6-5; CDR3: CASSIRDYSYNEQFF; DNA: TGTGCCAGCAGTATCCGGGACTACTCCTACAATGAGCAGTTCTTC
D: TRBD1; size: few; J: TRBJ1-4; V: TRBV19; CDR3: CASRQGFEKLFF; DNA: TGTGCCAGCCGACAGGGGTTTGAAAAACTGTTTTTT
D: .; size: .; J: TRBJ1-2; V: TRBV29-1; CDR3: CSVEDSSSYGYTF; DNA: TGCAGCGTTGAGGACAGCTCGTCCTATGGCTACACCTTC
D: TRBD1; size: .; J: TRBJ1-6; V: TRBV4-3; CDR3: CASSTGTENSPLHF; DNA: TGCGCCAGCAGCACCGGGACAGAAAATTCACCCCTCCACTTT
D: .; size: .; J: TRBJ2-3; V: TRBV7-9; CDR3: CASSRGPGEIWDTQYF; DNA: TGTGCCAGCAGCAGAGGCCCTGGGGAGATTTGGGATACGCAGTATTTT
D: .; size: .; J: TRBJ1-1; V: TRBV18; CDR3: CASSPPEAGNTEAFF; DNA: TGTGCCAGCTCACCACCGGAGGCAGGAAACACTGAAGCTTTCTTT